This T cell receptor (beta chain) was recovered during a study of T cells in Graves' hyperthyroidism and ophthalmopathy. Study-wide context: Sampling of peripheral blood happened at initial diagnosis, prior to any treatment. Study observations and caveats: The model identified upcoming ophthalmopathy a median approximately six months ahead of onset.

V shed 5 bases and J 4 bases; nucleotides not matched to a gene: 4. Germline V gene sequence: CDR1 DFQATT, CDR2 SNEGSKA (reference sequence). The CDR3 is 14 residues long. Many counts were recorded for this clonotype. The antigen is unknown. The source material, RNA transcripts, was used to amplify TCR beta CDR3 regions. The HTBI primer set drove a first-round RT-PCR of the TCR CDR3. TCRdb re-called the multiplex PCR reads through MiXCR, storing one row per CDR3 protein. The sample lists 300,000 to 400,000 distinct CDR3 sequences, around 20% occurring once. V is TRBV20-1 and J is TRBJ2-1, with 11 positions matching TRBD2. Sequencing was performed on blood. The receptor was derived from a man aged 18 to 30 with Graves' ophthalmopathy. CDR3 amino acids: CSAVLAGDYNEQFF. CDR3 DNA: TGCAGTGCTGTACTAGCGGGAGATTACAATGAGCAGTTCTTC.